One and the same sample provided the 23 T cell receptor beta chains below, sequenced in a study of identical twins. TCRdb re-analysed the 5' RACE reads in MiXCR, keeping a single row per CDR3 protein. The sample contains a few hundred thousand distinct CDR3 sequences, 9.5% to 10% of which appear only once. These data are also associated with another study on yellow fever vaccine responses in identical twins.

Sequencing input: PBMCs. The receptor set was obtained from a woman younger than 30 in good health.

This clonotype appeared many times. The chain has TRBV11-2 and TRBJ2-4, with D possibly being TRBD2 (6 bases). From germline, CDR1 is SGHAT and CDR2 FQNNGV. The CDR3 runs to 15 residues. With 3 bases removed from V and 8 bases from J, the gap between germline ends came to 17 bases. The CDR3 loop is CASSFGSGPSYIQYF. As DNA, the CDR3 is TGTGCCAGCAGCTTCGGAAGCGGGCCGTCGTACATTCAGTACTTC.

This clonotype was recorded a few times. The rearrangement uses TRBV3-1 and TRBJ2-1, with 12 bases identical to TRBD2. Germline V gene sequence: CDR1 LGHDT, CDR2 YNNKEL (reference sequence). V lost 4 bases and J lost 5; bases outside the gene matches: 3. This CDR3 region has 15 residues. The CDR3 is CASSRTSGGNNEQFF. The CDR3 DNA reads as TGTGCCAGCAGCCGAACTAGCGGGGGGAACAATGAGCAGTTCTTC.

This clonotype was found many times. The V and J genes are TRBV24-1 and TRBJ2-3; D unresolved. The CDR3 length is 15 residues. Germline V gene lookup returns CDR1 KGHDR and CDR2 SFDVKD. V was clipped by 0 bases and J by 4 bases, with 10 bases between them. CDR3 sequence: CATSDLSVSPDTQYF. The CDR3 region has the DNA TGTGCCACCAGTGATTTGTCTGTGTCCCCAGATACGCAGTATTTT.

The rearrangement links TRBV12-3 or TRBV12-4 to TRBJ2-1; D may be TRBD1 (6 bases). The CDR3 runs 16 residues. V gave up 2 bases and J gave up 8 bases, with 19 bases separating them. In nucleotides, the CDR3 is TGTGCCAGCAGTTTATTTCGAACAGGGCTATCGGATGAGCAGTTCTTC. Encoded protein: CASSLFRTGLSDEQFF.

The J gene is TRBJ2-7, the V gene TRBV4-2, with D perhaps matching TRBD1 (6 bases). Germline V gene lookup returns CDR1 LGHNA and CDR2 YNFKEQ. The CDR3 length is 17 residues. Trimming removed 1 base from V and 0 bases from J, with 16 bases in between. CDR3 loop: CASSQALGQPSSYEQYF. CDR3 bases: TGTGCCAGCAGCCAAGCCCTTGGACAGCCTTCCTCCTACGAGCAGTACTTC.

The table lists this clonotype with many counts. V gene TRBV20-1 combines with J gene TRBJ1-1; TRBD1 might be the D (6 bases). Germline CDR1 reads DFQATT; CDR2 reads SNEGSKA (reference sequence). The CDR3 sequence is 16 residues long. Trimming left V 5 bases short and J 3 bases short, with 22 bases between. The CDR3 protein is CSAVGTTFWGDTEAFF. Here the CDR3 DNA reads TGCAGTGCTGTCGGGACAACCTTTTGGGGGGACACTGAAGCTTTCTTT.

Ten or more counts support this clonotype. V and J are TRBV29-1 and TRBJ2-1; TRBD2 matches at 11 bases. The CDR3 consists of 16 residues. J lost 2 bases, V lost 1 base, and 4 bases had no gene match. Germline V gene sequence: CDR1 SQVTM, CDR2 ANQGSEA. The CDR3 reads CSVEGLAGGTYNEQFF. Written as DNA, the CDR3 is TGCAGCGTTGAAGGGCTAGCGGGGGGTACCTACAATGAGCAGTTCTTC.

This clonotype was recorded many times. The CDR3 loop reads CASSFGTSGDKDTQYF. The DNA of the CDR3 is TGCGCCAGCAGCTTCGGGACTAGCGGGGACAAAGATACGCAGTATTTT. The chain has TRBV5-1 and TRBJ2-3; 13 nucleotides align to TRBD2. Germline V gives CDR1 SGHRS, CDR2 YFSETQ. The V segment lost 2 bases and the J segment 5 bases; nucleotides outside the gene matches: 5. The CDR3 contains 16 residues.

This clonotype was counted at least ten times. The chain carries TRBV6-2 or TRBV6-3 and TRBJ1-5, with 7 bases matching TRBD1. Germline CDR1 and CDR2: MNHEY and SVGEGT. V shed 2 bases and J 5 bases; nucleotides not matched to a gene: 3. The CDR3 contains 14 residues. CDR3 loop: CASSYDRAHQPQHF. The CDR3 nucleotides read TGTGCCAGCAGTTACGACAGGGCCCATCAGCCCCAGCATTTT.

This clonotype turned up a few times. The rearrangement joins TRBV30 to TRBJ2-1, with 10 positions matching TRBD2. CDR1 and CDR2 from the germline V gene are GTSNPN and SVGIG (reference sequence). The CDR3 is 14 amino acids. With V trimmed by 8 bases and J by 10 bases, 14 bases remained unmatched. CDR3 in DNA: TGTGCCGGGGACACAGCGGGAGGGCCCCGGGAGCAGTTCTTC. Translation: CAGDTAGGPREQFF.

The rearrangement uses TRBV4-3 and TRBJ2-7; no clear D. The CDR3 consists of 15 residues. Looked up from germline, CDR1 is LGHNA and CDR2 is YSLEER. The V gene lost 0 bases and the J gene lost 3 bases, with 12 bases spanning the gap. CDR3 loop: CASSQDRDLYYEQYF. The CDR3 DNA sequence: TGCGCCAGCAGCCAAGATCGAGATCTCTACTACGAGCAGTACTTC.

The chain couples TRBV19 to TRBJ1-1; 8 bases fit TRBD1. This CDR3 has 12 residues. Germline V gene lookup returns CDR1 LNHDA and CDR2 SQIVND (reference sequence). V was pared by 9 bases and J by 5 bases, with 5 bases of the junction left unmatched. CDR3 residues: CASGQGMTEAFF. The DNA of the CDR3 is TGTGCCAGCGGACAGGGCATGACTGAAGCTTTCTTT.

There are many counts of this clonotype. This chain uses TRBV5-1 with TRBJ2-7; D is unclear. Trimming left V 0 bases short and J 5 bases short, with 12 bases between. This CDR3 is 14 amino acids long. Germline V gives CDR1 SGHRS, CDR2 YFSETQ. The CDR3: CASSLEVRLNEQYF. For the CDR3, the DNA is TGCGCCAGCAGCTTGGAGGTCAGACTGAACGAGCAGTACTTC.

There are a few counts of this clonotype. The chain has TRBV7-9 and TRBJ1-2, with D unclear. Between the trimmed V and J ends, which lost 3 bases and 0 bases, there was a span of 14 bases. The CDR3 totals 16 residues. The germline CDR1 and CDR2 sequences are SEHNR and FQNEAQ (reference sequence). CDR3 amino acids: CASSLSLARSNYGYTF. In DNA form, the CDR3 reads TGTGCCAGCAGCTTGAGCCTCGCCCGTTCTAACTATGGCTACACCTTC.

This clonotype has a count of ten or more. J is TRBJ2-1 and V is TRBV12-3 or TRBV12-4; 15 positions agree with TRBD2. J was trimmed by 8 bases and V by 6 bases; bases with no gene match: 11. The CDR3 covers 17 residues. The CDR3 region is CASRGLAGGHIGDEQFF. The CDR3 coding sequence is TGTGCCAGCAGAGGACTAGCGGGGGGGCATATTGGAGATGAGCAGTTCTTC.

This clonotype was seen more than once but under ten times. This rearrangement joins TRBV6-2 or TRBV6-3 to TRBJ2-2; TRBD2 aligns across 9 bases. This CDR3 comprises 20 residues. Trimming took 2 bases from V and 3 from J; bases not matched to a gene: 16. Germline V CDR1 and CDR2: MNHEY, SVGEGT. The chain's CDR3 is CASSYGLERGVSFDTGELFF. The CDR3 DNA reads TGTGCCAGCAGTTACGGGTTGGAGCGGGGGGTTTCGTTCGACACCGGGGAGCTGTTTTTT.

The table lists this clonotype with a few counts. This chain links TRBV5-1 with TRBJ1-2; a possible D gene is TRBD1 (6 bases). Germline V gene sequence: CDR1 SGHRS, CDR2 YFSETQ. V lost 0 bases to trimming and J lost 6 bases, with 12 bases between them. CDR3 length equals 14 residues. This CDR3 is CASSLVRGPDGYTF. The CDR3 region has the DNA TGCGCCAGCAGCTTGGTACGGGGGCCGGATGGCTACACCTTC.

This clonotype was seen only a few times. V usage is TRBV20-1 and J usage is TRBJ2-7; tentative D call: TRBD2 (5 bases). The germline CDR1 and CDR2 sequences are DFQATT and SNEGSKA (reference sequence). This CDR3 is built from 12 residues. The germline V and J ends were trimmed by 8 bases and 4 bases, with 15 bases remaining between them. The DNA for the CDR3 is TGCAGTAAGGAGGTTTTGGGGTACGAGCAGTACTTC. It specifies CSKEVLGYEQYF.

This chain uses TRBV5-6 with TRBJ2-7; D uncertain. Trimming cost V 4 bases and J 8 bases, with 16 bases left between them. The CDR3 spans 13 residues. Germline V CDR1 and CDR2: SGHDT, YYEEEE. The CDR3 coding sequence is TGTGCCAGCAGCCCCGGCCGCTCCTCCAAGCAGTACTTC. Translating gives CASSPGRSSKQYF. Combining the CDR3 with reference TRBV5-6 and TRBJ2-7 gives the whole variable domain DAGVTQSPTHLIKTRGQQVTLRCSPKSGHDTVSWYQQALGQGPQFIFQYYEEEERQRGNFPDRFSGHQFPNYSSELNVNALLLGDSALYLCASSPGRSSKQYFGPGTRLTVT.

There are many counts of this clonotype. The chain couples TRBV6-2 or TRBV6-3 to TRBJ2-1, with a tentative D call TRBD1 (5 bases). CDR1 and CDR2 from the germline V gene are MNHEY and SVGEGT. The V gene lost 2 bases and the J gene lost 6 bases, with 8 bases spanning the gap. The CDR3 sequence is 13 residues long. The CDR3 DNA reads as TGTGCCAGCAGTTACGGGCAGGGCAATGAGCAGTTCTTC. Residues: CASSYGQGNEQFF.

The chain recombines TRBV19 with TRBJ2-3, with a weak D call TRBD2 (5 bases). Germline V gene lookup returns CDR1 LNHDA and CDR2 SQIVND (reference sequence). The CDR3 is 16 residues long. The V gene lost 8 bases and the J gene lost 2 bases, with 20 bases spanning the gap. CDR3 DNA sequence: TGTGCCAGTTCCTCGCGGGTCTCTCAACACACAGATACGCAGTATTTT. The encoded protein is CASSSRVSQHTDTQYF. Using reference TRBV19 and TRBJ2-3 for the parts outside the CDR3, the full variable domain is DGGITQSPKYLFRKEGQNVTLSCEQNLNHDAMYWYRQDPGQGLRLIYYSQIVNDFQKGDIAEGYSVSREKKESFPLTVTSAQKNPTAFYLCASSSRVSQHTDTQYFGPGTRLTVL.

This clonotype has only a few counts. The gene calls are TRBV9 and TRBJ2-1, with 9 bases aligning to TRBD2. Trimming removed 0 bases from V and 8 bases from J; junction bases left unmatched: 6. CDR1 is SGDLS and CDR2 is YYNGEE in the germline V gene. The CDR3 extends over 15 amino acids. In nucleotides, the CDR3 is TGTGCCAGCAGCGTAGTTGGCGGGGGGGTTGATGAGCAGTTCTTC. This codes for CASSVVGGGVDEQFF.

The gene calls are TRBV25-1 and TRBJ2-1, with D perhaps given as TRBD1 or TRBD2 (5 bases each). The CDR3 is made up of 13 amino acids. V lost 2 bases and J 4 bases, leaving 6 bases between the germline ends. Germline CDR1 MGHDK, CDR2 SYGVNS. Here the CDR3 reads CASSEEGYNEQFF. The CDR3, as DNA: TGTGCCAGCAGTGAAGAGGGGTACAATGAGCAGTTCTTC.